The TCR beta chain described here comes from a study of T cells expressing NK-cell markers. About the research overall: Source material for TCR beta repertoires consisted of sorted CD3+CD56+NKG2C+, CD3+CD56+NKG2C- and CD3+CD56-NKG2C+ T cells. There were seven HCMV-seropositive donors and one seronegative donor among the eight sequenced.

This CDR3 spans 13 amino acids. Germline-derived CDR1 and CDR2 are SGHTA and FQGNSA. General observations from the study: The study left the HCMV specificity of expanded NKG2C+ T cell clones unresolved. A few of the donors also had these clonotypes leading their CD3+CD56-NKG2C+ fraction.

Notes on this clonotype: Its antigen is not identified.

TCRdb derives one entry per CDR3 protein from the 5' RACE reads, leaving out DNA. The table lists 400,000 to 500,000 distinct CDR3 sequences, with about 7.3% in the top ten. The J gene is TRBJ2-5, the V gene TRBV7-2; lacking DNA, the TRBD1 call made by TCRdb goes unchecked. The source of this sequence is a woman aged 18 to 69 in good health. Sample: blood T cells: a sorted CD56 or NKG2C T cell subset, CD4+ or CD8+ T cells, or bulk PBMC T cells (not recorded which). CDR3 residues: CASRLGGQETQYF.